The 5 T cell receptor beta chains presented below share a single source sample, sequenced in a study of blood T cells in healthy people across ages. A sample-barcoded 5' primer and a J-beta primer mix were used in a second PCR of about 7 to 11 cycles. Using its own MiXCR run on the 5' RACE reads, TCRdb lists one record per CDR3 protein. The sample records about 1.7 million distinct CDR3 sequences, 28% being singletons. The sample taken for sequencing was blood. These receptors were obtained from a woman aged 25 to 39 in good health.

V usage is TRBV20-1 and J usage is TRBJ2-3, with TRBD2 matching 8 bases. Germline CDR1 reads DFQATT; CDR2 reads SNEGSKA (reference sequence). The length of the CDR3 is 16 residues. Trimming removed 4 bases from V and 1 base from J; junction bases left unmatched: 10. This CDR3 is CSATATLTSGTDTQYF. The DNA of the CDR3 is TGCAGTGCTACAGCAACTCTGACTAGCGGCACAGATACGCAGTATTTT.

This clonotype showed up many times. The V and J genes are TRBV20-1 and TRBJ2-3; 9 positions agree with TRBD2. The CDR3 runs 14 residues. Germline CDR1 reads DFQATT; CDR2 reads SNEGSKA (reference sequence). The junction had 6 bases not matched to a gene; V was cut back by 6 bases and J by 2 bases. The CDR3 loop is CSATTSGTTDTQYF. The CDR3 bases are TGCAGTGCCACGACTAGCGGAACCACAGATACGCAGTATTTT.

This clonotype was found many times. V and J are TRBV20-1 and TRBJ1-2; D gene uncertain. Germline values: CDR1 DFQATT, CDR2 SNEGSKA (reference sequence). Trimming pared 6 bases from V and 8 bases from J, leaving 19 bases between. The CDR3 length is 13 residues. CDR3 nucleotide sequence: TGCAGTGCCAATCCCGGAGGGCTCTACGGCTACACCTTC. Its protein product is CSANPGGLYGYTF.

This clonotype was detected ten times or more. This chain connects TRBV25-1 to TRBJ2-4; 8 positions match TRBD1. J lost 13 bases, V lost 6 bases, and 17 bases had no gene match. The germline CDR1 and CDR2 sequences are MGHDK and SYGVNS. The CDR3 sequence is 15 residues long. The CDR3 is CASSAGQGLAGEQYF. CDR3 in DNA: TGTGCCAGCAGCGCCGGACAGGGTCTCGCCGGGGAGCAGTACTTC.

The CDR3 is CASRGLAGVYEQYF. The CDR3 DNA is TGTGCCAGCAGAGGACTAGCGGGAGTCTACGAGCAGTACTTC. This rearrangement joins TRBV2 to TRBJ2-7; TRBD2 matches at 13 bases. This CDR3 spans 14 amino acids. Germline V CDR1 and CDR2: SNHLY, FYNNEI. J was trimmed by 3 bases and V by 6 bases; bases with no gene match: 2. Variable domain in full (rest from reference TRBV2 and TRBJ2-7): EPEVTQTPSHQVTQMGQEVILRCVPISNHLYFYWYRQILGQKVEFLVSFYNNEISEKSEIFDDQFSVERPDGSNFTLKIRSTKLEDSAMYFCASRGLAGVYEQYFGPGTRLTVT.